This T cell receptor beta chain originates from a study of human T cells and chemical hapten exposure. Time point specified: pre-sensitization, week 0. Treatment denoted: therapeutic diphenylcyclopropenone sensitization with weekly scalp DPC. Single cDNA molecules in the library carried unique molecular identifiers attached during preparation. Via MiXCR, TCRdb re-called the RACE reads, giving one row per CDR3 protein. The top ten clones hold less than 4.5% of a sample with about 87,000 distinct CDR3 sequences, about 8.9% of them seen once. Comments on this clonotype: The antigen is unknown.

Study-wide results and caveats: The number of TCRs above 1 in 1000 frequency did not change after DPC sensitization.

This CDR3 is built from 17 residues. This receptor was taken from a woman aged 40 to 50 with alopecia areata. Some clones in this sample may be carry-over from other donors' samples. The sequencing used whole blood, collected in connection with sensitization to the hapten diphenylcyclopropenone (DPC). The genes are TRBV3-2 and TRBJ2-1; TRBD2 is taken as the D call from the table, unchecked against the DNA. TRBV3-2 is given as a pseudogene. This CDR3 is CASSQEMTSGGGNEQFF. The CDR3 DNA sequence: TGTGCCAGCAGCCAAGAAATGACTAGCGGGGGAGGAAATGAGCAGTTCTTC.